The 5 T cell receptor beta chains reported below all come from one sample, sequenced in a study of blood T cell repertoires in COVID-19. Produced via immunoSEQ multiplex PCR; TCRdb's table is partial and in-frame only. The sample contains 250,000 to 300,000 clones, more than 75% of which appear only once. The sequencing input was PBMCs or T cells enriched from blood (not recorded which). The receptors originated from a man between 18 and 35 years old who had recovered from COVID-19.

V usage is TRBV5-1 and J usage is TRBJ2-7; TRBD1 aligns across 9 bases. Germline V gives CDR1 SGHRS, CDR2 YFSETQ. The CDR3 is 14 amino acids. V gave up 3 bases and J gave up 3 bases; unmatched junction bases: 4. DNA for the CDR3: TGCGCCAGCAGCTCCCCGGGACAGGGCTACGAGCAGTACTTC. Protein product: CASSSPGQGYEQYF.

In its sample, this clone was seen a few times. The chain joins TRBV5-6 to TRBJ1-1; D is ambiguous. The germline gives CDR1 SGHDT, CDR2 YYEEEE. The V and J ends lost 1 base and 4 bases respectively, with 17 bases between them. This CDR3 spans 16 amino acids. The CDR3 sequence is CASSLRFAQAVTEAFF. The CDR3 DNA reads as TGTGCCAGCAGCTTGAGGTTCGCGCAGGCTGTCACTGAAGCTTTCTTT.

The CDR3 DNA sequence: TGTGCCAGCAGTTCAATGGCTAGCTGGAATGAGCAGTTCTTC. Translated, it gives CASSSMASWNEQFF. The chain couples TRBV25-1 to TRBJ2-1, with D perhaps matching TRBD2 (5 bases). The germline V and J ends were trimmed by 5 bases and 7 bases, with 15 bases remaining between them. This CDR3 contains 14 residues. Germline V gives CDR1 MGHDK, CDR2 SYGVNS. The variable domain in full, completed from reference TRBV25-1 and TRBJ2-1, reads EADIYQTPRYLVIGTGKKITLECSQTMGHDKMYWYQQDPGMELHLIHYSYGVNSTEKGDLSSESTVSRIRTEHFPLTLESARPSHTSQYLCASSSMASWNEQFFGPGTRLTVL.

The rearrangement uses TRBV11-2 and TRBJ1-1; a weak D match, TRBD1 (5 bases). V was clipped by 2 bases and J by 4 bases, with 8 bases between them. Germline lookup yields CDR1 SGHAT and CDR2 FQNNGV. This CDR3 spans 13 amino acids. Here the CDR3 reads CASSLQGLTEAFF. The DNA of the CDR3 is TGTGCCAGCAGCTTACAGGGCCTCACTGAAGCTTTCTTT. Based on the CDR3 plus reference TRBV11-2 and TRBJ1-1, the full variable domain is EAGVAQSPRYKIIEKRQSVAFWCNPISGHATLYWYQQILGQGPKLLIQFQNNGVVDDSQLPKDRFSAERLKGVDSTLKIQPAKLEDSAVYLCASSLQGLTEAFFGQGTRLTVV.

For the CDR3, the DNA is TGTGCCAGCGGCCCTCACCGTTCGACCCAGTACTTC. Residues: CASGPHRSTQYF. The chain has TRBV6-5 and TRBJ2-5; no firm D call. The CDR3 sequence is 12 residues long. The V end lost 8 bases, the J end lost 7 bases, and 14 bases lay between the germline ends. CDR1 and CDR2 from the germline V gene are MNHEY and SVGAGI.